A single sample gave rise to the 2 T cell receptor beta chains below, sequenced in a study of graft-versus-host responses after intestinal transplantation. Clones were read by immunoSEQ multiplex PCR, and TCRdb kept only the in-frame ones, dropping some. The sample records roughly 73,000 clones, around 86% being singletons. No antigens are known for them. The specimen comprised unstimulated CD8+ T cells sorted from spleen or lymph node cells, sampled before transplant. The receptors were sampled from a human donor who was the organ donor for an intestinal transplant.

CDR3 sequence (DNA): TGCGCCAGCAGCTTGGTCAGCAGCGTCTACGAGCAGTACTTC. Translating gives CASSLVSSVYEQYF. This chain links TRBV5-1 with TRBJ2-7; D is undetermined. V lost 0 bases and J 3 bases, leaving 10 bases between the germline ends. Germline V lookup: CDR1 SGHRS, CDR2 YFSETQ. The CDR3 extends over 14 amino acids.

CDR3 nucleotides: TGTGCCAGCAGTGAAGGGGGACAGTTGCGGGAAAAACTGTTTTTT. Encoded protein: CASSEGGQLREKLFF. V usage is TRBV2 and J usage is TRBJ1-4; 7 bases fit TRBD1. V gave up 1 base and J gave up 8 bases; unmatched junction bases: 7. The germline V gene encodes CDR1 SNHLY and CDR2 FYNNEI. The CDR3 sequence is 15 residues long.